The T cell receptor (beta chain) described here comes from a study of blood T cell repertoires in COVID-19. Study background: Specimens from acute and convalescent COVID-19 originated in the United States, Italy and Spain. Nucleic acid was either cDNA or gDNA, and it came from T cells, B-cell-depleted T cells, or PBMCs.

Recovered status in Cohort 3 required two negative PCRs, clearance, or symptom resolution. In the original analysis: Estimation of nucleated cell counts relied on the amplification of reference gene primers. Some clones are missing from TCRdb's copy, which holds only in-frame ones; the method was immunoSEQ multiplex PCR. That table furnishes V, J and clone size, whereas the DNA furnished D and trimming. The data contain approximately 490,000 clones, 75% to 90% of them seen just once; the ten biggest clones take up approximately 8.3%. This clone has just a few counts. The CDR3 is 13 amino acids. Germline V gene lookup returns CDR1 SGHRS and CDR2 YFSETQ. The ends lost 3 bases at V and 6 bases at J; junction bases unmatched: 2.

Sequencing was carried out using PBMCs or T cells enriched from blood (not recorded which). The V gene is TRBV5-1, the J gene TRBJ1-2, with 10 bases fitting TRBD1. The clonotype was recovered from an older woman who had recovered from COVID-19. CDR3 bases: TGCGCCAGCAGCTGGGGGACAGGGGATGGCTACACCTTC. Its translation is CASSWGTGDGYTF.